Given below is one T cell receptor beta chain in context. V gave up 0 bases and J gave up 3 bases; unmatched junction bases: 4. CDR1 and CDR2 (germline): GTSNPN, SVGIG (reference sequence). CDR3 length: 15 residues. The sample originates from a study of blood T cell repertoires in COVID-19. Across the whole study: Samples representing acute and convalescent COVID-19 were sourced from the United States, Italy and Spain. T cells, B-cell-depleted T cells, or PBMCs provided the cDNA or gDNA that served as material.

Participant-reported clinical history was the basis for cohort assignment. Cohort 3 recovered donors had two negative PCRs, clearance, or symptom resolution. Generated by immunoSEQ multiplex PCR, the TCRdb table keeps only in-frame clones and is missing some. The table records around 330,000 clones, approximately 90% of them present only once. The specimen sequenced was PBMCs or T cells enriched from blood (not recorded which). This receptor was obtained from a middle-aged woman who had recovered from COVID-19. The genes are TRBV30 and TRBJ2-1, with 8 bases identical to TRBD2. The CDR3 here is CAWSVRTSGYNEQFF. CDR3 DNA sequence: TGTGCCTGGAGTGTACGAACTAGCGGCTACAATGAGCAGTTCTTC.